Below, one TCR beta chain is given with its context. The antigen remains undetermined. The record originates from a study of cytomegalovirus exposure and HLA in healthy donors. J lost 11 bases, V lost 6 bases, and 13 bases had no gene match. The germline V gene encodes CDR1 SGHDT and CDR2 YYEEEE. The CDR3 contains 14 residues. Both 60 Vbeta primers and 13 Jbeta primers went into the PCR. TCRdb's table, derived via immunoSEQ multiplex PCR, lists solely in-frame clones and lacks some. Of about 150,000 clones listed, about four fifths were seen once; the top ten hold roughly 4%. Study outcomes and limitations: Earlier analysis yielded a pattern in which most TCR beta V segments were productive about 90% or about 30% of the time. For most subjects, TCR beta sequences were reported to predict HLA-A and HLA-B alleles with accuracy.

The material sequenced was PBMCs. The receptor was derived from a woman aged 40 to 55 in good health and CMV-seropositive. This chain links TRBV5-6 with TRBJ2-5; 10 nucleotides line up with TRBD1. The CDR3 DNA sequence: TGTGCCAGCACTAGAAGGGACAGGGGCCGGGAGCAGTACTTC. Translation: CASTRRDRGREQYF.